This TCR beta chain comes out of a study of T-cell memory formation after mild COVID-19. Study-wide context: TCR clusters were mostly confined to one donor each.

Whole-study results and caveats: Shrinking CD4+ clones resided mostly in CM and EM, and CD8+ ones in EMRA. The study detected some responding clones in pre-infection memory, suggesting cross-reactive memory joined.

This clonotype has ten or more counts. No antigen is known for it. TCRdb redid the calling of the 5' RACE reads with MiXCR, one entry per CDR3 protein. The sample has about 560,000 distinct CDR3 sequences, roughly 22% seen once. The sample comprised PBMCs or a T cell subset sorted from them (not recorded which). The clonotype comes from an adult woman who had mild COVID-19 (a few samples of this study predate the infection). Cell type and time point are not known.

This chain's CDR3 is CASSLGTDDGAFF. CDR3 DNA sequence: TGCGCCAGCAGCTTGGGGACAGACGATGGAGCTTTCTTT. The genes are TRBV5-1 and TRBJ1-1; a possible D gene is TRBD1 (6 bases). Germline V gene lookup returns CDR1 SGHRS and CDR2 YFSETQ. There are 13 residues in the CDR3. V shed 0 bases and J shed 10 bases, with 13 bases lying between them.